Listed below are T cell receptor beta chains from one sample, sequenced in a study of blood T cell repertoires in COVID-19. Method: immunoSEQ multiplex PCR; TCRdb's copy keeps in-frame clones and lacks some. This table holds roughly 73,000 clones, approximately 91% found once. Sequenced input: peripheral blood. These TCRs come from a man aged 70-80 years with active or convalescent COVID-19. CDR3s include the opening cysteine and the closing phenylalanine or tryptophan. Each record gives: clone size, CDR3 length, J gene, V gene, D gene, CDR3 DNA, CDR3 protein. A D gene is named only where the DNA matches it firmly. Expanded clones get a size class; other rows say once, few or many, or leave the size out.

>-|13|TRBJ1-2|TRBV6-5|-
TGTGCCAGCACCACCGTGGGGAGCGTCGGCTACACCTTC
CASTTVGSVGYTF
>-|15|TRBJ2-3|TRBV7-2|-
TGTGCCAGCAGCACACTAGGAGAGCGCACAGATACGCAGTATTTT
CASSTLGERTDTQYF
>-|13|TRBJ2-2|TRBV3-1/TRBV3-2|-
TGTGCCAGCAGCCCGGGGGATTTAGGGGAGCTGTTTTTT
CASSPGDLGELFF
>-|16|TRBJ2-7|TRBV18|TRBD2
TGTGCCAGCTCACCAGAGGGAACGGGAGGGTTCTACGAGCAGTACTTC
CASSPEGTGGFYEQYF
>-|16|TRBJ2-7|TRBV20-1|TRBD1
TGCAGTGCTAGTATTTTGGGACAGGGGACCTCCTACGAGCAGTACTTC
CSASILGQGTSYEQYF
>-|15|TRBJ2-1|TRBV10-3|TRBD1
TGTGCCATCACTAGGGACAGCCTCTCCTACAATGAGCAGTTCTTC
CAITRDSLSYNEQFF
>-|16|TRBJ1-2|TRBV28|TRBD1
TGTGCCAGCAGACTAGAGACAGGGGTAGGCAACTATGGCTACACCTTC
CASRLETGVGNYGYTF
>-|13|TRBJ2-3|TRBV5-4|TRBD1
TGTGCCAGCAGCGGGAACAGGGGAGATACGCAGTATTTT
CASSGNRGDTQYF
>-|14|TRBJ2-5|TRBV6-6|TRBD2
TGTGCCAGCACCGCACTAGCGGGGCCCGGGACCCAGTACTTC
CASTALAGPGTQYF
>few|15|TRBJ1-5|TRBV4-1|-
TGCGCCAGCAGCCAAGAGGTGGGGGGGTATCAGCCCCAGCATTTT
CASSQEVGGYQPQHF
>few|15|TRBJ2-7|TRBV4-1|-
TGCGCCAGCAGCCAAGATCCCCCAGTATCTTACGAGCAGTACTTC
CASSQDPPVSYEQYF
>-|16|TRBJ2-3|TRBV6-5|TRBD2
TGTGCCAGCAGTTTATTTAGCGGGAGGGGACCAGATACGCAGTATTTT
CASSLFSGRGPDTQYF
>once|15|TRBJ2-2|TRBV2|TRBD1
TGTGCCAGCACCAGAGACAGGGCGAACACCGGGGAGCTGTTTTTT
CASTRDRANTGELFF
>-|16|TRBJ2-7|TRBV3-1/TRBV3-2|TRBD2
TGTGCCAGCAGCCACCGCGCGACTAGCGGGAACCCCGAGCAGTACTTC
CASSHRATSGNPEQYF
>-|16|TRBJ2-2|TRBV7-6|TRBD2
TGTGCCAGCAGGGTATCTAGCGGGTCTAACACCGGGGAGCTGTTTTTT
CASRVSSGSNTGELFF
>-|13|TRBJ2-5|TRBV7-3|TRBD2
TGTGCCAGCAGCCAGGGACTAGCTGAGACCCAGTACTTC
CASSQGLAETQYF
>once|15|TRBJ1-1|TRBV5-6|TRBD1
TGTGCCAGCAGCTTGTATGGGACAGACAACACTGAAGCTTTCTTT
CASSLYGTDNTEAFF
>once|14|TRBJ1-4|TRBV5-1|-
TGCGCCAGCAGCTTTAAACAGGGTCAGGGTAGACTGTTTTTT
CASSFKQGQGRLFF
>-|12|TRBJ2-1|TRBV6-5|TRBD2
TGTGCCAGCAGCTCGCCCGGGACTAGGGAGTTCTTC
CASSSPGTREFF
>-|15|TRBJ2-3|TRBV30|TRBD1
TGTGCCTGGAGTCTAGAACCGGGACAGGCAGATACGCAGTATTTT
CAWSLEPGQADTQYF
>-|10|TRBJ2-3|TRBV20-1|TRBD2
TGCAGTGCAAAGCGGGAGCATCCGTATTTT
CSAKREHPYF
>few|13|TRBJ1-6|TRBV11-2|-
TGTGCCAGCGGCAGGGCCGGCAATTCACCCCTCCACTTT
CASGRAGNSPLHF
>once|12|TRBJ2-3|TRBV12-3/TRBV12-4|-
TGTGCCAGCAGTACCGGAGGCGATACGCAGTATTTT
CASSTGGDTQYF
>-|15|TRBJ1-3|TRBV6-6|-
TGTGCCAGCACGCGGGGACGAGTCTCTGGAAACACCATATATTTT
CASTRGRVSGNTIYF
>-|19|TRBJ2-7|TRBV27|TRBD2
TGTGCCAGCAGTTCATACACGGGACTAGCGGGCCGCCCGGACTACGAGCAGTACTTC
CASSSYTGLAGRPDYEQYF
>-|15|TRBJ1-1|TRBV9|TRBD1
TGTGCCAGCAGCGTGGGGACAGGGGCCTACACTGAAGCTTTCTTT
CASSVGTGAYTEAFF
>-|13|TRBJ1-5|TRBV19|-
TGTGCCAGTAGCTCAGGGGTGGGTCAGCCCCAGCATTTT
CASSSGVGQPQHF
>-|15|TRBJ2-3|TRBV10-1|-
TGCGCCAGCAGTGCATTTGTAGCGGACACAGATACGCAGTATTTT
CASSAFVADTDTQYF
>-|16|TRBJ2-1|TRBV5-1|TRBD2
TGCGCCAGCAGCTTGGCCTCTAGCGGGGCCTACAATGAGCAGTTCTTC
CASSLASSGAYNEQFF
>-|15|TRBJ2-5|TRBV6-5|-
TGTGCCAGCAGTTTGGGGGGACCCACTGGGGAGACCCAGTACTTC
CASSLGGPTGETQYF
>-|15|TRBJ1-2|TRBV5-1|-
TGCGCCAGCAGCTTGGATCAGACAACACTCTATGGCTACACCTTC
CASSLDQTTLYGYTF
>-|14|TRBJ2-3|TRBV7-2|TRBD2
TGTGCCAGCCGAAGCGGGACGAACACAGATACGCAGTATTTT
CASRSGTNTDTQYF
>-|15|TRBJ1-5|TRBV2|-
TGTGCCAGCAGTGAAAGGGCAGGGGCATATCAGCCCCAGCATTTT
CASSERAGAYQPQHF
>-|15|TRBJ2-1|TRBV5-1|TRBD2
TGCGCCAGCAGCTTAAGTGGACTAGCTGGGAATGAGCAGTTCTTC
CASSLSGLAGNEQFF
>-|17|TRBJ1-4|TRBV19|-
TGTGCCAGTAGTATCCTCGAGGGGACGAGGGGGAATGAAAAACTGTTTTTT
CASSILEGTRGNEKLFF
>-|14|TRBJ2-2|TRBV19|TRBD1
TGTGCCAGTAGGCCGGGACAGGTTTCCGGGGAGCTGTTTTTT
CASRPGQVSGELFF
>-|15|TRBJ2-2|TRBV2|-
TGTGCCAGCAGTGAAGCGAGGGCAGCTCCCGGGGAGCTGTTTTTT
CASSEARAAPGELFF
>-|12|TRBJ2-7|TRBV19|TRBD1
TGTGCCAGTAGCCTCCCAGGGGGCGAGCAGTACTTC
CASSLPGGEQYF
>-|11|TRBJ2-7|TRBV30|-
TGTGCCTGGAGTCCCCGGTACGAGCAGTACTTC
CAWSPRYEQYF
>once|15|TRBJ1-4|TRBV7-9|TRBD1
TGTGCCAGCAGCTTAGGGACAGGGTTCGGGGAAAAACTGTTTTTT
CASSLGTGFGEKLFF
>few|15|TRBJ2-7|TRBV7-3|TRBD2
TGTGCCAGCAGCTCGGGACTAGCGGGAGAAGGCGAGCAGTACTTC
CASSSGLAGEGEQYF
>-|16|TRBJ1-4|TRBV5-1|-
TGCGCCAGCAGCTTGGGCCAGGCTATCTCGTTTGAAAAACTGTTTTTT
CASSLGQAISFEKLFF
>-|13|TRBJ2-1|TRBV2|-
TGTGCCAGCACTACAGGGTGGTCTGATGAGCAGTTCTTC
CASTTGWSDEQFF
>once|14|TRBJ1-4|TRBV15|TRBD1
TGTGCCACCAGCAGAGACAGGGGGCTTGAAAAACTGTTTTTT
CATSRDRGLEKLFF
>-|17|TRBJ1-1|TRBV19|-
TGTGCCAGTAGTCCCGACGCCCCCGGGACACTTAACACTGAAGCTTTCTTT
CASSPDAPGTLNTEAFF
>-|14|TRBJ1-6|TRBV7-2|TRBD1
TGTGCCAGCAGCCCGGGACAGCCTAATTCACCCCTCCACTTT
CASSPGQPNSPLHF
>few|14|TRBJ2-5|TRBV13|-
TGTGCCAGCAGTCTGAGGGTCCACCAAGAGACCCAGTACTTC
CASSLRVHQETQYF
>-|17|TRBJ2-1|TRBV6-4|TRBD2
TGTGCCAGCAGTGACTCGAGGATCCGGGACTACTACAATGAGCAGTTCTTC
CASSDSRIRDYYNEQFF
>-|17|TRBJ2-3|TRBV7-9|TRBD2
TGTGCCAGCAGCCCTGTACTAGCGGGGGGCCGCACAGATACGCAGTATTTT
CASSPVLAGGRTDTQYF
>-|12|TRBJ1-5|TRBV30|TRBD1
TGTGCCTATGACAGGGGCAATCAGCCCCAGCATTTT
CAYDRGNQPQHF